The 32 T cell receptor beta chains in this list originate from one sample, sequenced in a study of T cell repertoires in breast cancer. Unpaired genes were suppressed by blocking oligonucleotides during a second nested PCR. Via MiXCR, TCRdb re-called the emulsion pairing reads, giving one row per CDR3 protein. The table records nearly 40,000 distinct CDR3 sequences, 45% to 55% of them present only once. Primers covering all TCR V genes were used in emulsion RT-PCR on CD8+ T cells. The material sequenced was CD8+ T cells. The source of these receptors is a pool of human donors with breast cancer or a healthy control (not recorded which).

This chain uses TRBV5-1 with TRBJ1-1; D gene unclear. V lost 1 base to trimming and J lost 4 bases, with 11 bases between them. CDR1 and CDR2 from the germline V gene are SGHRS and YFSETQ. The CDR3 has 14 residues. This CDR3 reads CASSLIGLGTEAFF. The DNA of the CDR3 is TGCGCCAGCAGCTTGATAGGGCTGGGCACTGAAGCTTTCTTT.

The CDR3 spells CASGSHRPETQYF. The DNA of the CDR3 is TGTGCCTCAGGGAGTCATCGGCCGGAGACCCAGTACTTC. The chain uses TRBV11-3 and TRBJ2-5; tentatively, D is TRBD1 or TRBD2 (5 bases each). The CDR3 runs 13 residues. Per the germline V gene, CDR1 is SGHNT and CDR2 is YENEEA. V was shortened by 11 bases and J by 5 bases, with 18 bases between the two germline ends.

In this sample, this clonotype turned up a few times. In nucleotides, the CDR3 is TGTGCCAGCAGTTACGATGGTTTGGGTGAGCAGTTCTTC. It is translated as CASSYDGLGEQFF. The chain joins TRBV6-6 to TRBJ2-1; no definite D call. Trimming took 2 bases from V and 9 from J, leaving 11 bases between them. The CDR3 sequence is 13 residues long. Germline CDR1 reads MNHNY; CDR2 reads SVGAGI (reference sequence).

This clonotype turned up a few times. The J gene is TRBJ1-4, the V gene TRBV2; 9 bases line up with TRBD1. The V segment lost 7 bases and the J segment 8 bases; nucleotides outside the gene matches: 8. The CDR3 is 14 amino acids. Per the germline V gene, CDR1 is SNHLY and CDR2 is FYNNEI. CDR3 DNA sequence: TGTGCCAGCATCACCGGGACAGGGTACGAAAAACTGTTTTTT. Amino acids: CASITGTGYEKLFF.

The V gene is TRBV3-1, the J gene TRBJ2-3, with 9 bases fitting TRBD1. V gave up 0 bases and J gave up 4 bases; unmatched junction bases: 8. The CDR3 extends over 17 amino acids. Germline assignment: CDR1 LGHDT and CDR2 YNNKEL (reference sequence). CDR3 sequence reads: CASSQDPPGQGPDTQYF. The CDR3 region has the DNA TGTGCCAGCAGCCAAGATCCTCCGGGACAGGGACCAGATACGCAGTATTTT.

Points on this clonotype: Here the CDR3 omits its conserved ending phenylalanine or tryptophan, so a read error is the likely source. This chain joins TRBV2 and TRBJ1-1, with TRBD1 as a possible D gene (5 bases). V was cut by 7 bases and J by 0 bases, with 12 bases left in between. The CDR3 contains 14 residues. Germline V gene sequence: CDR1 SNHLY, CDR2 FYNNEI. This CDR3 is CASKDGGLNTEAFL. CDR3 bases: TGTGCCAGCAAGGACGGGGGACTGAACACTGAAGCTTTCCTT.

The V gene is TRBV5-6, the J gene TRBJ2-5; perhaps D is TRBD1 or TRBD2 (6 bases each). From germline, CDR1 is SGHDT and CDR2 YYEEEE. This CDR3 contains 13 residues. V lost 1 base and J 4 bases, leaving 8 bases between the germline ends. The CDR3 loop reads CASSLRGPETQYF. The CDR3 DNA sequence: TGTGCCAGCAGCTTGCGGGGGCCAGAGACCCAGTACTTC.

As regards this clonotype: A read error may account for a junction end that differs from germline. The chain combines TRBV18 with TRBJ2-1; D is unresolved. CDR1 is KGHSH, CDR2 LQKENI, per germline. The CDR3 has 17 residues. The CDR3 DNA is TGTGCCAGTTCTCTCCGGGTCCTCCAAGCCGGACGGAATGGGCAGTTCTTC. Translated: CASSLRVLQAGRNGQFF.

The chain has TRBV6-9 and TRBJ1-5; no clear D gene. Per the germline V gene, CDR1 is MNHGY and CDR2 is SVAAGI. This CDR3 contains 19 residues. Trimming shortened V by 6 bases and J by 0 bases, and 24 bases separated the two germline ends. In DNA form, the CDR3 reads TGTGCCAGCAGCCCCACTCCGGGTCCCAAGGAGGATAGCAATCAGCCCCAGCATTTT. Translating gives CASSPTPGPKEDSNQPQHF.

The chain couples TRBV6-2 or TRBV6-3 to TRBJ2-7, with D perhaps matching TRBD1 (6 bases). The CDR3 totals 14 residues. Germline V CDR1 and CDR2: MNHEY, SVGEGT. V lost 8 bases to trimming and J lost 2 bases, with 16 bases between them. CDR3 protein: CASEVGGLTYEQYF. The CDR3 DNA reads TGTGCCAGCGAGGTTGGGGGCCTAACCTACGAGCAGTACTTC.

The chain recombines TRBV11-2 with TRBJ2-1; D is possibly TRBD2 (6 bases). V was shortened by 4 bases and J by 4 bases, with 11 bases between the two germline ends. Germline loops: CDR1 SGHAT, CDR2 FQNNGV. The CDR3 runs to 14 residues. CDR3 sequence: CASSSGLLYNEQFF. In DNA, the CDR3 is TGTGCCAGCAGCTCGGGACTTTTATACAATGAGCAGTTCTTC.

Worth noting for this clonotype: The junction departs from germline at one end; a sequencing error may be responsible. The chain recombines TRBV27 with TRBJ2-1; a weak D match, TRBD2 (7 bases). Germline V lookup: CDR1 MNHEY, CDR2 SMNVEV (reference sequence). The CDR3 is 14 amino acids. CDR3 in amino acids: CASKVGGAYNGQFF. CDR3 DNA sequence: TGTGCCAGCAAGGTTGGGGGGGCTTACAATGGGCAGTTCTTC.

Concerning this clonotype: A read error may be the cause here, since a much bigger clone is one base away. CDR3 sequence (DNA): TGTGCCAGCAGTATCCTAGCGGGGGCCACAAATACGCAGTATTTT. It yields the protein CASSILAGATNTQYF. The chain has TRBV6-2 or TRBV6-3 and TRBJ2-3; TRBD2 aligns across 10 bases. CDR1 and CDR2 from the germline V gene are MNHEY and SVGEGT. This CDR3 is 15 amino acids long.

This clonotype was counted only a few times. This chain links TRBV10-3 with TRBJ2-7, with 11 bases identical to TRBD2. V trimming: 11 bases; J trimming: 8 bases; junction bases outside the gene matches: 11. The CDR3 runs 13 residues. CDR1 and CDR2 from the germline V gene are ENHRY and SYGVKD. The CDR3 spells CAAHSGRDAQQYF. For the CDR3, the DNA is TGTGCCGCGCATAGCGGGAGGGACGCCCAGCAGTACTTC.

This chain links TRBV20-1 with TRBJ1-6; maybe TRBD1 (6 bases). From germline, CDR1 is DFQATT and CDR2 SNEGSKA (reference sequence). The V and J ends lost 4 bases and 9 bases respectively, with 16 bases between them. CDR3 size: 14 residues. The CDR3 sequence is CSATRDTLGSPLHF. Written as DNA, the CDR3 is TGCAGTGCTACCCGGGACACCCTGGGTTCACCCCTCCACTTT.

There are many counts of this clonotype. The chain employs TRBV7-2 and TRBJ2-3; D unresolved. V lost 2 bases and J 3 bases, leaving 3 bases between the germline ends. From germline, CDR1 is SGHTA and CDR2 FQGNSA. The CDR3 runs 12 residues. This CDR3 is CASSLMTDTQYF. CDR3 nucleotides: TGTGCCAGCAGCTTAATGACAGATACGCAGTATTTT.

Note on this clonotype: This may stem from a read error, because a much larger clone lies one nucleotide away. The rearrangement uses TRBV27 and TRBJ1-2; no clear D. Per germline, CDR1 MNHEY and CDR2 SMNVEV (reference sequence). There are 14 residues in the CDR3. The ends were cut back, 0 bases at V and 4 bases at J, with 9 bases in the middle. The CDR3 DNA follows: TGTGCCAGCAGTTTATCATACAGCCGCTATGGCTACACCTTC. It is translated as CASSLSYSRYGYTF.

In this sample, this clonotype turned up a few times. The chain links TRBV20-1 to TRBJ2-3, with 8 positions matching TRBD2. Per germline, CDR1 DFQATT and CDR2 SNEGSKA (reference sequence). V shed 2 bases and J 0 bases; nucleotides not matched to a gene: 1. CDR3 size: 14 residues. The CDR3 nucleotides are TGCAGTGCTAGAATAGCGGGGAGCACAGATACGCAGTATTTT. Amino acids: CSARIAGSTDTQYF.

The chain employs TRBV5-1 and TRBJ2-2, with D perhaps TRBD2 (6 bases). The CDR3 contains 15 residues. The germline gives CDR1 SGHRS, CDR2 YFSETQ. Trimming cost V 3 bases and J 5 bases, with 14 bases left between them. CDR3 residues: CASSSGLLKTGELFF. The CDR3 DNA reads as TGCGCCAGCAGCTCGGGACTTCTTAAAACCGGGGAGCTGTTTTTT.

The chain is built from TRBV30 and TRBJ1-1, with D perhaps TRBD1 (6 bases). The CDR3 totals 12 residues. CDR1 and CDR2 (germline): GTSNPN, SVGIG (reference sequence). V dropped 0 bases and J dropped 11 bases, with 13 bases sitting between them. CDR3 region: CAWSVQLGAAFF. In DNA form, the CDR3 reads TGTGCCTGGAGTGTACAATTGGGGGCGGCTTTCTTT.

There are many counts of this clonotype. The rearrangement links TRBV25-1 to TRBJ2-1; tentative D call: TRBD2 (5 bases). The germline gives CDR1 MGHDK, CDR2 SYGVNS. The CDR3 runs to 16 residues. V was clipped by 4 bases and J by 0 bases, with 13 bases between them. The CDR3 here is CASSVAGFSSYNEQFF. CDR3 nucleotide sequence: TGTGCCAGCAGTGTGGCGGGCTTTAGCTCCTACAATGAGCAGTTCTTC.

The CDR3 is CSARAYRNSPLHF. DNA of the CDR3: TGCAGTGCTAGAGCGTACAGGAATTCACCCCTCCACTTT. J is TRBJ1-6 and V is TRBV20-1; tentative D call: TRBD1 (5 bases). The CDR3 spans 13 residues. V was clipped by 1 base and J by 7 bases, with 8 bases between them. Germline CDR1 DFQATT, CDR2 SNEGSKA (reference sequence).

As DNA, the CDR3 is TGTGCCAGCAGTTTCCAGGGGAGTAACTATGGCTACACCTTC. As protein: CASSFQGSNYGYTF. The J gene is TRBJ1-2, the V gene TRBV27; tentative D call: TRBD1 (6 bases). V gave up 3 bases and J gave up 1 base, with 9 bases separating them. This CDR3 region has 14 residues. CDR1 is MNHEY, CDR2 SMNVEV, per germline (reference sequence).

The chain joins TRBV7-6 to TRBJ1-6, with D maybe TRBD1 (6 bases). There are 13 residues in the CDR3. The germline V gene has CDR1 SGHVS and CDR2 FNYEAQ. V lost 1 base and J 9 bases, leaving 7 bases between the germline ends. In DNA form, the CDR3 reads TGTGCCAGCAGCTTAGAGGGGGGTTCACCCCTCCACTTT. Translating gives CASSLEGGSPLHF.

This clonotype was seen only once. One base away lies a much larger clone, so this may be a sequencing read error. The chain carries TRBV2 and TRBJ2-5; no reliable D call. Germline values: CDR1 SNHLY, CDR2 FYNNEI. Trimming removed 4 bases from V and 2 bases from J, with 8 bases in between. The CDR3 is 13 residues long. The CDR3 here is CASSANSQETQYF. The CDR3 DNA reads as TGTGCCAGCAGTGCGAACTCTCAAGAGACCCAGTACTTC.

This clonotype has a handful of counts. This chain uses TRBV29-1 with TRBJ1-2; D is unresolved. The germline gives CDR1 SQVTM, CDR2 ANQGSEA. V was trimmed by 3 bases and J by 2 bases, leaving 7 bases between them. This CDR3 is built from 12 residues. The CDR3 sequence is CSVDVGNYGYTF. The CDR3 bases are TGCAGCGTTGATGTGGGCAACTATGGCTACACCTTC. The complete variable domain, with remaining parts taken from reference TRBV29-1 and TRBJ1-2, reads SAVISQKPSRDICQRGTSLTIQCQVDSQVTMMFWYRQQPGQSLTLIATANQGSEATYESGFVIDKFPISRPNLTFSTLTVSNMSPEDSSIYLCSVDVGNYGYTFGSGTRLTVV.

The chain recombines TRBV29-1 with TRBJ2-2; TRBD2 matches at 8 bases. Per germline, CDR1 SQVTM and CDR2 ANQGSEA. J was trimmed by 7 bases and V by 4 bases; bases with no gene match: 8. CDR3 size: 14 residues. CDR3 nucleotides: TGCAGCGTTGTACTAGCGGAGACGGGCGGGGAGCTGTTTTTT. It specifies CSVVLAETGGELFF.

To note about this clonotype: The conserved phenylalanine or tryptophan is not found at the CDR3 terminus, so this likely reflects a read error. This chain links TRBV7-6 with TRBJ2-3; possibly TRBD1 for D (6 bases). Germline values: CDR1 SGHVS, CDR2 FNYEAQ. Trimming removed 5 bases at V and 6 bases at J, with 12 bases between. The CDR3 spans 13 residues. As DNA, the CDR3 is TGTGCCAGCAGCCCGAACAGGGTTGATACGCAGTATTCT. Protein product: CASSPNRVDTQYS.

The chain is built from TRBV10-3 and TRBJ2-7; the D is unclear. There are 16 residues in the CDR3. V was shortened by 11 bases and J by 0 bases, with 23 bases between the two germline ends. The germline V gene encodes CDR1 ENHRY and CDR2 SYGVKD. CDR3 amino acids: CASSSSGSQSSYEQYF. CDR3 DNA sequence: TGTGCCTCTTCGTCGAGTGGCAGCCAGAGCTCCTACGAGCAGTACTTC.

The J gene is TRBJ2-2, the V gene TRBV4-1; TRBD1 might be the D (6 bases). In germline, CDR1 is MGHRA, CDR2 YSYEKL. The CDR3 contains 15 residues. Trimming took 3 bases from V and 6 from J, leaving 14 bases between them. The CDR3 DNA sequence: TGCGCCAGCAGCCAGGACAGCAACACACCCGGGGAGCTGTTTTTT. It is translated as CASSQDSNTPGELFF.

This clonotype was picked up many times. This chain's CDR3 is CATSRDSDYNEQFF. CDR3 DNA sequence: TGTGCCACCAGCAGAGATTCGGACTACAATGAGCAGTTCTTC. This sequence joins TRBV15 and TRBJ2-1; D is unclear. Germline assignment: CDR1 LNHNV and CDR2 YYDKDF (reference sequence). V shed 0 bases and J shed 3 bases, with 6 bases lying between them. The CDR3 contains 14 residues.

In its sample, this clonotype was seen a few times. The chain combines TRBV4-1 with TRBJ2-5; 8 bases map to TRBD2. CDR1 MGHRA and CDR2 YSYEKL come from the germline V gene. The length of the CDR3 is 15 residues. Trimming took 2 bases from V and 5 from J; bases not matched to a gene: 7. The CDR3 DNA is TGCGCCAGCAGCCAACCCCCGGGGGGGCAGGAGACCCAGTACTTC. This gives the protein CASSQPPGGQETQYF.